These 17 T cell receptor beta chains were sequenced from one sample in a study of shared clonotypes between healthy human individuals. TCRdb's copy holds only in-frame clones and misses some; the assay was immunoSEQ multiplex PCR. The data hold over a million clones, with 98% to 99% observed a single time. Sequencing used naive CD4+ T cells sorted from blood. Subset specified: CD45RA+ positively selected. The receptors were gathered from a young man in good health.

J is TRBJ1-1 and V is TRBV19; no clear D. The germline gives CDR1 LNHDA, CDR2 SQIVND (reference sequence). Between the trimmed V and J ends, which lost 5 bases and 0 bases, there was a span of 10 bases. The CDR3 sequence is 14 residues long. CDR3 DNA: TGTGCCAGTAGTTCCCTTAATATGAACACTGAAGCTTTCTTT. Translated, it gives CASSSLNMNTEAFF. Full variable domain (remainder filled in from reference TRBV19 and TRBJ1-1): DGGITQSPKYLFRKEGQNVTLSCEQNLNHDAMYWYRQDPGQGLRLIYYSQIVNDFQKGDIAEGYSVSREKKESFPLTVTSAQKNPTAFYLCASSSLNMNTEAFFGQGTRLTVV.

This chain links TRBV18 with TRBJ2-5; a possible D gene is TRBD2 (6 bases). V was cut by 3 bases and J by 5 bases, with 13 bases left in between. Germline values: CDR1 KGHSH, CDR2 LQKENI. This CDR3 spans 14 amino acids. CDR3 residues: CASSPAGSKETQYF. CDR3 in DNA: TGTGCCAGCTCACCGGCGGGAAGTAAGGAGACCCAGTACTTC.

The chain links TRBV6-6 to TRBJ2-5; D is uncertain. CDR3 length: 12 amino acids. Germline V gene sequence: CDR1 MNHNY, CDR2 SVGAGI (reference sequence). V lost 8 bases and J 3 bases, leaving 10 bases between the germline ends. CDR3 sequence reads: CASSWGKETQYF. DNA for the CDR3: TGTGCCAGCTCATGGGGAAAAGAGACCCAGTACTTC.

The rearrangement links TRBV7-9 to TRBJ2-7; TRBD1 agrees at 8 bases. The CDR3 consists of 15 residues. The V gene end was trimmed by 5 bases and the J gene end by 3 bases; junction bases not matched to a gene: 9. CDR1 SEHNR and CDR2 FQNEAQ come from the germline V gene (reference sequence). The CDR3 region is CASSHGGQGHYEQYF. The CDR3 coding sequence is TGTGCCAGCAGCCATGGTGGACAGGGCCACTACGAGCAGTACTTC.

The gene calls are TRBV9 and TRBJ2-1, with unresolved D. V dropped 4 bases and J dropped 2 bases, with 10 bases sitting between them. This CDR3 contains 14 residues. Germline values: CDR1 SGDLS, CDR2 YYNGEE. CDR3 in amino acids: CASSPSSAYNEQFF. Written as DNA, the CDR3 is TGTGCCAGCAGCCCAAGCTCAGCCTACAATGAGCAGTTCTTC.

The chain combines TRBV6-1 with TRBJ2-1; 8 bases map to TRBD1. CDR1 is MNHNS and CDR2 is SASEGT in the germline V gene. With V trimmed by 4 bases and J by 2 bases, 7 bases remained unmatched. The CDR3 is 16 residues long. The CDR3 sequence: CASSGRDRLAYNEQFF. In nucleotides, the CDR3 is TGTGCCAGCAGTGGCCGGGACAGGCTGGCCTACAATGAGCAGTTCTTC.

The chain links TRBV9 to TRBJ2-2; TRBD2 matches 8 bases. With 0 bases clipped from V and 4 bases from J, the junction kept 5 bases outside the gene matches. In germline, CDR1 is SGDLS, CDR2 YYNGEE. This CDR3 contains 16 residues. The CDR3 loop reads CASSVGLAFLTGELFF. The CDR3 coding sequence is TGTGCCAGCAGCGTAGGACTAGCGTTTCTCACCGGGGAGCTGTTTTTT. Using reference TRBV9 and TRBJ2-2 for the parts outside the CDR3, the full variable domain is DSGVTQTPKHLITATGQRVTLRCSPRSGDLSVYWYQQSLDQGLQFLIQYYNGEERAKGNILERFSAQQFPDLHSELNLSSLELGDSALYFCASSVGLAFLTGELFFGEGSRLTVL.

This chain links TRBV28 with TRBJ2-7; possibly TRBD2 for D (6 bases). Germline CDR1 and CDR2: MDHEN and SYDVKM. The germline V and J ends were trimmed by 4 bases and 3 bases, with 19 bases remaining between them. This CDR3 has 16 amino acids. The CDR3 DNA follows: TGTGCCAGCAGTTCACCTGCGGCTGGAGGGGTCTACGAGCAGTACTTC. It yields the protein CASSSPAAGGVYEQYF. Combining the CDR3 with reference TRBV28 and TRBJ2-7 gives the whole variable domain DVKVTQSSRYLVKRTGEKVFLECVQDMDHENMFWYRQDPGLGLRLIYFSYDVKMKEKGDIPEGYSVSREKKERFSLILESASTNQTSMYLCASSSPAAGGVYEQYFGPGTRLTVT.

This sequence joins TRBV6-5 and TRBJ2-7; 11 bases match TRBD1. CDR1 MNHEY and CDR2 SVGAGI come from the germline V gene. V was pared by 7 bases and J by 3 bases, with 8 bases of the junction left unmatched. The CDR3 is made up of 15 amino acids. The CDR3 DNA reads as TGTGCCAGCAACAACCCGGGACAGGGGGTCTACGAGCAGTACTTC. Translation gives CASNNPGQGVYEQYF.

V is TRBV27 and J is TRBJ2-2; TRBD1 is a possible D gene (5 bases). The CDR3 is 15 amino acids. Between the trimmed V and J ends, which lost 1 base and 1 base, there was a span of 7 bases. CDR1 is MNHEY and CDR2 is SMNVEV in the germline V gene (reference sequence). Here the CDR3 DNA reads TGTGCCAGCAGTTTATTCGGACAGAACACCGGGGAGCTGTTTTTT. It codes for CASSLFGQNTGELFF.

V is TRBV9 and J is TRBJ2-1, with TRBD2 identical over 10 bases. The CDR3 runs to 15 residues. Germline V gene lookup returns CDR1 SGDLS and CDR2 YYNGEE. J was trimmed by 4 bases and V by 4 bases; bases with no gene match: 5. This chain's CDR3 is CASSLGLAEYNEQFF. CDR3 DNA: TGTGCCAGCAGCCTCGGACTAGCGGAATACAATGAGCAGTTCTTC.

The gene calls are TRBV29-1 and TRBJ1-1; a weak D match, TRBD1 (5 bases). Trimming shortened V by 3 bases and J by 4 bases, and 15 bases separated the two germline ends. Germline loops: CDR1 SQVTM, CDR2 ANQGSEA. This CDR3 spans 14 amino acids. In DNA form, the CDR3 reads TGCAGCGTTGACCGAACTGACAGTCGCACTGAAGCTTTCTTT. Translation: CSVDRTDSRTEAFF.

The V call is TRBV19, the J call TRBJ1-4; a possible D gene is TRBD1 (6 bases). Per germline, CDR1 LNHDA and CDR2 SQIVND (reference sequence). The CDR3 totals 15 residues. The V and J ends lost 7 bases and 8 bases respectively, with 20 bases between them. CDR3 loop: CASTKGGAAGEKLFF. DNA for the CDR3: TGTGCCAGTACCAAAGGGGGGGCAGCGGGAGAAAAACTGTTTTTT.

The gene calls are TRBV2 and TRBJ2-7; tentatively, D is TRBD1 (6 bases). The length of the CDR3 is 13 residues. V was pared by 5 bases and J by 4 bases, with 12 bases between. CDR1 and CDR2 from the germline V gene are SNHLY and FYNNEI. The chain's CDR3 is CASSLTQGYEQYF. CDR3 sequence (DNA): TGTGCCAGCAGTCTAACACAGGGATACGAGCAGTACTTC.

This chain joins TRBV5-1 and TRBJ2-1; 13 positions match TRBD2. Trimming at V came to 4 bases and at J to 1 base, leaving 5 bases not matched to a gene. The germline V gene encodes CDR1 SGHRS and CDR2 YFSETQ. This CDR3 has 17 residues. CDR3 sequence: CASSPGTSGISYNEQFF. The CDR3 DNA sequence: TGCGCCAGCAGCCCAGGGACTAGCGGGATATCCTACAATGAGCAGTTCTTC. Based on the CDR3 plus reference TRBV5-1 and TRBJ2-1, the full variable domain is KAGVTQTPRYLIKTRGQQVTLSCSPISGHRSVSWYQQTPGQGLQFLFEYFSETQRNKGNFPGRFSGRQFSNSRSEMNVSTLELGDSALYLCASSPGTSGISYNEQFFGPGTRLTVL.

V is TRBV4-3 and J is TRBJ2-7; D possibly corresponds to TRBD1 (5 bases). Germline CDR1 and CDR2: LGHNA and YSLEER. There are 16 residues in the CDR3. V lost 4 bases and J 0 bases, leaving 16 bases between the germline ends. The CDR3, as DNA: TGCGCCAGCAGCCCCCGGAGAGACAGTGCCTCCTACGAGCAGTACTTC. Translating gives CASSPRRDSASYEQYF.

The chain has TRBV28 and TRBJ2-7, with 7 nucleotides matching TRBD1. CDR3 length: 14 residues. V was clipped by 8 bases and J by 2 bases; unmatched bases: 9. The germline V gene has CDR1 MDHEN and CDR2 SYDVKM. The CDR3 sequence: CASLRDSFPYEQYF. The CDR3 bases are TGTGCCAGCCTCCGGGACAGCTTTCCCTACGAGCAGTACTTC.